The 24 T cell receptor beta chains presented below share a single source sample, sequenced in a study of cytomegalovirus exposure and HLA in healthy donors. Method: immunoSEQ multiplex PCR; TCRdb's copy keeps in-frame clones and lacks some. Altogether 130,000 or so clones are present, approximately 92% being singletons, with the ten largest covering around 9%. The material sequenced was PBMCs. The receptors derive from a woman aged 18-35 years in good health and CMV-seropositive.

The genes are TRBV7-9 and TRBJ2-2; TRBD1 is a possible D gene (5 bases). The CDR3 consists of 15 residues. V shed 3 bases and J shed 1 base, with 9 bases lying between them. Per the germline V gene, CDR1 is SEHNR and CDR2 is FQNEAQ (reference sequence). The DNA of the CDR3 is TGTGCCAGCAGCTTCAATCAGGGGAACACCGGGGAGCTGTTTTTT. Encoded protein: CASSFNQGNTGELFF.

This chain links TRBV30 with TRBJ1-2, with a weak D call TRBD1 (5 bases). The germline CDR1 and CDR2 sequences are GTSNPN and SVGIG (reference sequence). The CDR3 covers 14 residues. Trimming took 8 bases from V and 2 from J, leaving 18 bases between them. CDR3 nucleotide sequence: TGTGCCGCACCAGCGGGGGGACGGAACTATGGCTACACCTTC. Its protein product is CAAPAGGRNYGYTF.

The V gene is TRBV7-8, the J gene TRBJ1-3; no definite D call. V dropped 4 bases and J dropped 0 bases, with 13 bases sitting between them. The germline V gene has CDR1 SGHVS and CDR2 FQNEAQ. This CDR3 has 16 residues. CDR3 protein: CASSSSAGYSGNTIYF. The CDR3 nucleotides read TGTGCCAGCAGCTCTTCCGCCGGGTACTCTGGAAACACCATATATTTT.

This clone was detected only a few times. The chain uses TRBV2 and TRBJ2-7; possibly TRBD1 for D (6 bases). This CDR3 is 13 amino acids long. The V gene's germline CDR1 is SNHLY and CDR2 FYNNEI. Trimming stripped 4 bases from V and 5 bases from J, with 12 bases between. The CDR3 region is CASSGTAENEQYF. CDR3 sequence (DNA): TGTGCCAGCAGTGGGACAGCCGAAAACGAGCAGTACTTC.

The chain employs TRBV28 and TRBJ1-1, with TRBD1 matching over 10 bases. Germline loops: CDR1 MDHEN, CDR2 SYDVKM. V trimming: 6 bases; J trimming: 7 bases; junction bases outside the gene matches: 14. This CDR3 is 16 amino acids long. The CDR3 DNA is TGTGCCAGCAGCTTGCGGAGGGGACAGGGGTATGTTGAAGCTTTCTTT. It yields the protein CASSLRRGQGYVEAFF.

The gene calls are TRBV6-5 and TRBJ2-1, with 9 nucleotides matching TRBD1. Per germline, CDR1 MNHEY and CDR2 SVGAGI. The CDR3 contains 15 residues. The V segment lost 4 bases and the J segment 7 bases; nucleotides outside the gene matches: 8. In DNA, the CDR3 is TGTGCCAGCAGTTCACCCAGACAGGGGGGGAATGAGCAGTTCTTC. Protein: CASSSPRQGGNEQFF.

This clone showed up just once. The DNA for the CDR3 is TGCGCCAGCAGCTTGGGCGGCGGCCAAGAGACCCAGTACTTC. It codes for CASSLGGGQETQYF. The V call is TRBV5-1, the J call TRBJ2-5; D remains unclear. The CDR3 extends over 14 amino acids. Trimming removed 0 bases at V and 1 base at J, with 7 bases between. CDR1 SGHRS and CDR2 YFSETQ come from the germline V gene. Variable domain in full (rest from reference TRBV5-1 and TRBJ2-5): KAGVTQTPRYLIKTRGQQVTLSCSPISGHRSVSWYQQTPGQGLQFLFEYFSETQRNKGNFPGRFSGRQFSNSRSEMNVSTLELGDSALYLCASSLGGGQETQYFGPGTRLLVL.

V gene TRBV19 combines with J gene TRBJ2-3, with 9 bases aligning to TRBD1. The ends lost 4 bases at V and 5 bases at J; junction bases unmatched: 7. Looked up from germline, CDR1 is LNHDA and CDR2 is SQIVND (reference sequence). The CDR3 runs 15 residues. CDR3 region: CASSSPGQGKDTQYF. The DNA for the CDR3 is TGTGCCAGTAGTAGCCCAGGACAGGGGAAAGATACGCAGTATTTT.

J is TRBJ2-7 and V is TRBV6-1, with 9 bases that match TRBD1. CDR1 MNHNS and CDR2 SASEGT come from the germline V gene. V gave up 2 bases and J gave up 3 bases; unmatched junction bases: 5. The CDR3 consists of 15 residues. The CDR3 DNA sequence: TGTGCCAGCAGTGAAACGGACAGGGGAGGCTACGAGCAGTACTTC. Translating gives CASSETDRGGYEQYF.

V gene TRBV7-9 combines with J gene TRBJ2-7, with 10 bases fitting TRBD2. Germline V gene data show CDR1 as SEHNR and CDR2 as FQNEAQ (reference sequence). The V and J ends lost 6 bases and 0 bases, in that order; junction bases with no gene match: 8. This CDR3 contains 16 residues. The CDR3 DNA sequence: TGTGCCAGCAGAATTTGGACTAGCGGCGTCTCCTACGAGCAGTACTTC. Encoded protein: CASRIWTSGVSYEQYF.

CDR3 sequence reads: CAWTHRLGGGEKLFF. The DNA of the CDR3 is TGTGCCTGGACTCATAGGTTGGGGGGGGGTGAAAAACTGTTTTTT. V gene TRBV30 combines with J gene TRBJ1-4; D possibly corresponds to TRBD1 (5 bases). Trimming removed 4 bases at V and 7 bases at J, with 19 bases between. This CDR3 comprises 15 residues. Germline CDR1 and CDR2: GTSNPN and SVGIG (reference sequence).

The chain uses TRBV2 and TRBJ2-5; TRBD2 is a possible D gene (6 bases). The V gene lost 6 bases and the J gene lost 5 bases, with 10 bases spanning the gap. The CDR3 consists of 12 residues. CDR1 and CDR2 (germline): SNHLY, FYNNEI. This CDR3 reads CASRGDSETQYF. The CDR3, as DNA: TGTGCCAGCAGGGGGGACTCGGAGACCCAGTACTTC. Supplemented by reference TRBV2 and TRBJ2-5, the full variable domain reads EPEVTQTPSHQVTQMGQEVILRCVPISNHLYFYWYRQILGQKVEFLVSFYNNEISEKSEIFDDQFSVERPDGSNFTLKIRSTKLEDSAMYFCASRGDSETQYFGPGTRLLVL.

The CDR3 DNA reads TGCAGCGTCAACCGGGGGGCGGGGGATAATGAGCAGTTCTTC. This gives the protein CSVNRGAGDNEQFF. This chain connects TRBV29-1 to TRBJ2-1; tentative D call: TRBD2 (7 bases). The length of the CDR3 is 14 residues. From germline, CDR1 is SQVTM and CDR2 ANQGSEA. V dropped 6 bases and J dropped 7 bases, with 19 bases sitting between them.

The rearrangement uses TRBV6-1 and TRBJ2-7; no clear D gene. The CDR3 is 15 amino acids. V shed 5 bases and J shed 0 bases, with 14 bases lying between them. Germline values: CDR1 MNHNS, CDR2 SASEGT. The CDR3 region has the DNA TGTGCCAGCAGTAAATTCACCCAGAACTCCTACGAGCAGTACTTC. This gives the protein CASSKFTQNSYEQYF.

CDR3 region: CASVYGQGASGYTF. The CDR3 DNA reads TGTGCCAGCGTCTACGGGCAGGGGGCGTCGGGCTACACCTTC. The chain is built from TRBV7-2 and TRBJ1-2, with TRBD1 matching 8 bases. The CDR3 length is 14 residues. V dropped 8 bases and J dropped 8; count of bases not matched to a gene: 13. Germline lookup yields CDR1 SGHTA and CDR2 FQGNSA.

The chain links TRBV7-9 to TRBJ1-2; 8 nucleotides align to TRBD1. The V and J ends lost 3 bases and 6 bases, in that order; junction bases with no gene match: 9. This CDR3 spans 15 amino acids. Germline V lookup: CDR1 SEHNR, CDR2 FQNEAQ (reference sequence). CDR3 protein: CASSLSRQGAHGYTF. The DNA for the CDR3 is TGTGCCAGCAGCTTGTCTAGGCAGGGGGCGCATGGCTACACCTTC.

The chain's CDR3 is CASSLGTASFANYGYTF. In nucleotides, the CDR3 is TGTGCCAGTAGTTTGGGGACAGCCAGTTTCGCTAACTATGGCTACACCTTC. The genes are TRBV19 and TRBJ1-2; TRBD1 matches 7 bases. This CDR3 has 17 amino acids. Germline CDR1 and CDR2: LNHDA and SQIVND (reference sequence). Germline trimming cut 5 bases from V and 0 bases from J; bases unmatched to any gene: 12.

This chain connects TRBV6-5 to TRBJ1-4; D perhaps matches TRBD1 (5 bases). Trimming left V 2 bases short and J 0 bases short, with 7 bases between. Germline loops: CDR1 MNHEY, CDR2 SVGAGI. This CDR3 has 15 amino acids. CDR3: CASSYDRATNEKLFF. CDR3 nucleotides: TGTGCCAGCAGTTACGACAGAGCAACTAATGAAAAACTGTTTTTT.

This clone has a handful of counts. The V and J genes are TRBV7-2 and TRBJ1-2, with 8 bases matching TRBD1. The CDR3 loop spans 13 amino acids. J was trimmed by 8 bases and V by 5 bases; bases with no gene match: 7. CDR1 SGHTA and CDR2 FQGNSA come from the germline V gene. The CDR3 DNA follows: TGTGCCAGCAGCCCGACAGGGGCGGAAGGCTACACCTTC. Its translation is CASSPTGAEGYTF.

The V gene is TRBV30, the J gene TRBJ2-1; 9 bases align to TRBD2. Per the germline V gene, CDR1 is GTSNPN and CDR2 is SVGIG (reference sequence). This CDR3 has 16 amino acids. With 1 base clipped from V and 4 bases from J, the junction kept 8 bases outside the gene matches. The CDR3 reads CAWSARGGGVYNEQFF. CDR3 sequence (DNA): TGTGCCTGGAGTGCCCGTGGCGGGGGGGTATACAATGAGCAGTTCTTC.

The chain links TRBV4-2 to TRBJ2-1; 9 bases map to TRBD1. Germline assignment: CDR1 LGHNA and CDR2 YNFKEQ. There are 16 residues in the CDR3. Trimming cost V 3 bases and J 4 bases; bases outside gene matches: 7. This chain's CDR3 is CASSQSGQGFYNEQFF. The CDR3 DNA follows: TGTGCCAGCAGCCAGTCGGGACAGGGCTTTTACAATGAGCAGTTCTTC.

This sequence joins TRBV9 and TRBJ2-7, with TRBD1 matching over 9 bases. The V and J ends lost 1 base and 5 bases, in that order; junction bases with no gene match: 10. Germline V gives CDR1 SGDLS, CDR2 YYNGEE. The CDR3 spans 16 residues. CDR3 loop: CASSVTSGTGFDEQYF. In nucleotides, the CDR3 is TGTGCCAGCAGCGTAACCTCCGGGACAGGGTTCGACGAGCAGTACTTC.

J is TRBJ1-1 and V is TRBV7-8; 7 bases map to TRBD1. The junction had 10 bases not matched to a gene; V was cut back by 3 bases and J by 0 bases. The CDR3 is 17 residues long. Germline CDR1 SGHVS, CDR2 FQNEAQ. The CDR3 DNA sequence: TGTGCCAGCAGCTTCTACAGGGGCAGGTCAATGAACACTGAAGCTTTCTTT. It translates to CASSFYRGRSMNTEAFF.

The chain joins TRBV5-6 to TRBJ1-6, with TRBD1 identical over 7 bases. This CDR3 spans 15 amino acids. Germline CDR1 is SGHDT and CDR2 is YYEEEE. J lost 3 bases, V lost 4 bases, and 4 bases had no gene match. Here the CDR3 reads CASSDQGDYNSPLHF. The CDR3 DNA sequence: TGTGCCAGCAGCGACCAGGGGGACTATAATTCACCCCTCCACTTT.